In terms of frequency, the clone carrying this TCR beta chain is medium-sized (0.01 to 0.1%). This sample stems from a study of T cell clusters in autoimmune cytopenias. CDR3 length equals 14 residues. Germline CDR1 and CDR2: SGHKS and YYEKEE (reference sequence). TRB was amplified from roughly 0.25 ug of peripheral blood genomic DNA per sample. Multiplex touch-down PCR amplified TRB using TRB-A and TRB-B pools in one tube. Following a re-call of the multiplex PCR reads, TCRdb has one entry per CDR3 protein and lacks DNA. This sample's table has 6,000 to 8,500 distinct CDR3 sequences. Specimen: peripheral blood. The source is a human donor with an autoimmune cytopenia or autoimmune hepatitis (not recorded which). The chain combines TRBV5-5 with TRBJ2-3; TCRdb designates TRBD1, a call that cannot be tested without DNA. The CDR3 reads CASSPGHRTDTQYF.